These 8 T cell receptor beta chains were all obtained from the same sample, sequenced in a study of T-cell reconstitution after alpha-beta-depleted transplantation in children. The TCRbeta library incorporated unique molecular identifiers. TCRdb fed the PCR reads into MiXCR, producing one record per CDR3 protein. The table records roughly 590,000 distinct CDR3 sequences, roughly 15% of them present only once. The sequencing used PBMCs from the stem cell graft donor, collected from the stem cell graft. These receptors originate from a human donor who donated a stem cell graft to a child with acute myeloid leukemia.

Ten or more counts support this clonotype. This CDR3 is CASSSAGTSGGPSSTDTQYF. In DNA form, the CDR3 reads TGTGCCAGCAGTAGCGCCGGGACTAGCGGGGGCCCATCAAGCACAGATACGCAGTATTTT. The chain uses TRBV6-1 and TRBJ2-3; 14 positions agree with TRBD2. CDR1 and CDR2 from the germline V gene are MNHNS and SASEGT. V lost 5 bases to trimming and J lost 0 bases; unmatched junction nucleotides: 13. The CDR3 consists of 20 residues.

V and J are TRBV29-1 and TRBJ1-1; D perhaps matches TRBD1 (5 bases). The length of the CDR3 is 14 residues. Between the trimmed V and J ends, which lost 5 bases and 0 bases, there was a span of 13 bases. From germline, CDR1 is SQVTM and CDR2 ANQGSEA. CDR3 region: CSVPGASMNTEAFF. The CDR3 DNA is TGCAGCGTTCCTGGGGCTTCGATGAACACTGAAGCTTTCTTT.

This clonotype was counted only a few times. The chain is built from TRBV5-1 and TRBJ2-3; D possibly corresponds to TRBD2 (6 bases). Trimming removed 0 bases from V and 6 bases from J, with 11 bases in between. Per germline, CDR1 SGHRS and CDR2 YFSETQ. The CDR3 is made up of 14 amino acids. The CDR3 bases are TGCGCCAGCAGCTTGGGCGGGGTCGAGGATACGCAGTATTTT. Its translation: CASSLGGVEDTQYF. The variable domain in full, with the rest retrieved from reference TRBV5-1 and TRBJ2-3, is KAGVTQTPRYLIKTRGQQVTLSCSPISGHRSVSWYQQTPGQGLQFLFEYFSETQRNKGNFPGRFSGRQFSNSRSEMNVSTLELGDSALYLCASSLGGVEDTQYFGPGTRLTVL.

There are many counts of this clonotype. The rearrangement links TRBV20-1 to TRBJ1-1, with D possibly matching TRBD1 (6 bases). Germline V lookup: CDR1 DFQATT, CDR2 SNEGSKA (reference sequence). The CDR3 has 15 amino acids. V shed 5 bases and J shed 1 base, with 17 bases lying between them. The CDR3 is CSAPSPTGSNTEAFF. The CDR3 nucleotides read TGCAGTGCTCCCAGCCCGACAGGCTCGAACACTGAAGCTTTCTTT.

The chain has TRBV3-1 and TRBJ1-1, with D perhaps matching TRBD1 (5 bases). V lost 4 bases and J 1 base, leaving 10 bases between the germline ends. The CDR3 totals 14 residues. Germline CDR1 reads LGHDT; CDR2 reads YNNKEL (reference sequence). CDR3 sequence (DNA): TGTGCCAGCAGCCCCCACGGGGGGAACACTGAAGCTTTCTTT. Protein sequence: CASSPHGGNTEAFF.

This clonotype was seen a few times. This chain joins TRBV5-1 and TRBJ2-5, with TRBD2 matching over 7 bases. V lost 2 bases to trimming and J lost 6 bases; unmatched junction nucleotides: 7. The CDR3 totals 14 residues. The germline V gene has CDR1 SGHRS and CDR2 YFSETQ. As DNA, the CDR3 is TGCGCCAGCAGCTTCCGCGGGGGAGTAAAGACCCAGTACTTC. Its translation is CASSFRGGVKTQYF.

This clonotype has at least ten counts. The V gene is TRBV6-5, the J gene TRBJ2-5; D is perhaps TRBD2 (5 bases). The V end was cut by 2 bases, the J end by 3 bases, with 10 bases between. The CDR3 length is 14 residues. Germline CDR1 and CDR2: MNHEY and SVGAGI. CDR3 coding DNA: TGTGCCAGCAGTTACCTACGGGGTGAAGAGACCCAGTACTTC. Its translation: CASSYLRGEETQYF.

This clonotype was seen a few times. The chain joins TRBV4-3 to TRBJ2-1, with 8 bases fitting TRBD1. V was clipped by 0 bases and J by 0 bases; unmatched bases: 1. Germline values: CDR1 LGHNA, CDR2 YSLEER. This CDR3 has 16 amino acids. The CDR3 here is CASSQDGTGSYNEQFF. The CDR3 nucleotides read TGCGCCAGCAGCCAAGATGGGACAGGCTCCTACAATGAGCAGTTCTTC.